This T cell receptor (beta chain) was identified in a study of cytomegalovirus exposure and HLA in healthy donors. Across the whole study: The platform used for the approximately 130 validation repertoires matched that of the approximately 620 first-cohort repertoires, a later analysis reported. Study-wide results and caveats: Reports credit the classifier with highly specific, highly sensitive diagnosis of cytomegalovirus status.

The assay was immunoSEQ multiplex PCR, and TCRdb's table has in-frame clones only and misses some. The profile shows about 66,000 clones, approximately 97% of them singletons. The CDR3 spans 15 residues. Germline V gives CDR1 MNHNY, CDR2 SVGAGI (reference sequence). After removal of 8 bases from V and 4 bases from J, the junction contained 10 bases not matched to a gene. Remarks on this clone: Its antigen remains unidentified.

This receptor was taken from a woman under 30 in good health and CMV-seropositive. The sample consisted of PBMCs. V usage is TRBV6-6 and J usage is TRBJ2-5; TRBD2 agrees at 10 bases. The CDR3 region is CASSLAGVGAETQYF. For the CDR3, the DNA is TGTGCCAGCTCCCTAGCGGGAGTGGGGGCAGAGACCCAGTACTTC.